The 19 T cell receptor beta chains below were found in one sample sequenced in a study of cytomegalovirus exposure and HLA in healthy donors. The PCR used 60 Vbeta and 13 Jbeta primers. Libraries were prepared by immunoSEQ multiplex PCR; TCRdb keeps only in-frame clonotypes and omits some of them. Here the sample spans around 100,000 clones, around 62% being singletons. The sample consisted of PBMCs. Source of these receptors: a man younger than 45 in good health and CMV-seropositive.

This clone occurred a few times. The chain has TRBV7-2 and TRBJ2-3; D not certain. This CDR3 comprises 12 residues. Deletions cut 5 bases from V and 7 bases from J, with 10 bases between. Germline V gene lookup returns CDR1 SGHTA and CDR2 FQGNSA. CDR3 amino acids: CASSSAGNTQYF. The CDR3 nucleotides are TGTGCCAGCAGCAGCGCTGGAAATACGCAGTATTTT. Based on the CDR3 plus reference TRBV7-2 and TRBJ2-3, the full variable domain is GAGVSQSPSNKVTEKGKDVELRCDPISGHTALYWYRQSLGQGLEFLIYFQGNSAPDKSGLPSDRFSAERTGGSVSTLTIQRTQQEDSAVYLCASSSAGNTQYFGPGTRLTVL.

The chain carries TRBV5-6 and TRBJ1-1, with a tentative D call TRBD1 (6 bases). This CDR3 spans 13 amino acids. Germline CDR1 SGHDT, CDR2 YYEEEE. V was clipped by 5 bases and J by 6 bases, with 14 bases between them. The CDR3 here is CASSHGQWAEAFF. DNA of the CDR3: TGTGCCAGCAGTCACGGACAGTGGGCTGAAGCTTTCTTT.

The CDR3 nucleotides read TGTGCCAGCAGTTACTCAGATAAGGGGACCTACGAGCAGTACTTC. Its translation: CASSYSDKGTYEQYF. The chain recombines TRBV6-5 with TRBJ2-7, with D perhaps TRBD1 (5 bases). In germline, CDR1 is MNHEY, CDR2 SVGAGI. CDR3 length equals 15 residues. The ends were cut back, 0 bases at V and 2 bases at J, with 11 bases in the middle.

The chain has TRBV6-1 and TRBJ1-2; D is possibly TRBD1 (5 bases). CDR3 length: 14 amino acids. The V and J ends lost 0 bases and 3 bases respectively, with 8 bases between them. From germline, CDR1 is MNHNS and CDR2 SASEGT. CDR3 sequence: CASSEAKGYYGYTF. DNA for the CDR3: TGTGCCAGCAGTGAAGCGAAGGGGTACTATGGCTACACCTTC.

The rearrangement uses TRBV7-2 and TRBJ1-6; D may be TRBD1 (6 bases). Germline V lookup: CDR1 SGHTA, CDR2 FQGNSA. The CDR3 spans 14 residues. V was trimmed by 2 bases and J by 6 bases, leaving 8 bases between them. The DNA for the CDR3 is TGTGCCAGCAGCTTACAGGGGTCTAATTCACCCCTCCACTTT. Translated: CASSLQGSNSPLHF.

V is TRBV7-3 and J is TRBJ2-7, with 7 bases matching TRBD2. Germline V CDR1 and CDR2: SGHTA, FQGTGA. The V gene end was trimmed by 5 bases and the J gene end by 2 bases; junction bases not matched to a gene: 6. This CDR3 is built from 14 residues. The DNA of the CDR3 is TGTGCCAGCAGCCACTGGGGGGGGGCCTACGAGCAGTACTTC. Protein sequence: CASSHWGGAYEQYF.

This clone has just one count. V usage is TRBV6-5 and J usage is TRBJ2-3, with TRBD1 matching 7 bases. CDR3 length equals 14 residues. Germline lookup yields CDR1 MNHEY and CDR2 SVGAGI. The trim removed 2 bases at V and 5 bases at J, leaving 4 bases unmatched. The chain's CDR3 is CASSYRYRGDTQYF. CDR3 coding DNA: TGTGCCAGCAGTTACCGATACAGGGGAGATACGCAGTATTTT.

The chain is built from TRBV6-6 and TRBJ2-1, with D possibly being TRBD2 (5 bases). CDR3 length: 15 residues. V shed 4 bases and J shed 6 bases, with 16 bases lying between them. Germline-derived CDR1 and CDR2 are MNHNY and SVGAGI (reference sequence). The CDR3 loop reads CASSLVRGFANEQFF. CDR3 DNA: TGTGCCAGCAGTTTAGTTCGGGGATTCGCCAATGAGCAGTTCTTC.

The genes are TRBV9 and TRBJ2-7, with a possible D match to TRBD1 (8 bases). V shed 0 bases and J shed 5 bases, with 18 bases lying between them. The CDR3 consists of 16 residues. CDR1 SGDLS and CDR2 YYNGEE come from the germline V gene. DNA of the CDR3: TGTGCCAGCAGCGTAGCCCAAACAGGGGGGGTGGACGAGCAGTACTTC. Translating gives CASSVAQTGGVDEQYF.

The chain employs TRBV11-2 and TRBJ2-7; 10 bases line up with TRBD1. J was trimmed by 0 bases and V by 5 bases; bases with no gene match: 4. The germline V gene encodes CDR1 SGHAT and CDR2 FQNNGV. The CDR3 has 15 residues. This chain's CDR3 is CASSAGTGVSYEQYF. As DNA, the CDR3 is TGTGCCAGCAGCGCCGGGACAGGGGTCTCCTACGAGCAGTACTTC.

The rearrangement uses TRBV13 and TRBJ2-1; perhaps TRBD2 as D (5 bases). CDR1 PRHDT and CDR2 FYEKMQ come from the germline V gene (reference sequence). Trimming took off 4 bases at V and 9 bases at J, with 10 bases between the two ends. The CDR3 length is 12 residues. The CDR3 DNA reads TGTGCCAGCAGCTCGACCGGAGGTGAGCAGTTCTTC. This codes for CASSSTGGEQFF.

This chain links TRBV11-2 with TRBJ1-3; D unresolved. The V end lost 3 bases, the J end lost 4 bases, and 4 bases lay between the germline ends. The CDR3 covers 12 residues. Germline CDR1 and CDR2: SGHAT and FQNNGV. CDR3 amino acids: CASSFPGNTIYF. In nucleotides, the CDR3 is TGTGCCAGCAGCTTCCCGGGAAACACCATATATTTT.

This clone has just a few counts. V and J are TRBV18 and TRBJ1-2; the match to TRBD1 covers 7 bases. The V gene end was trimmed by 3 bases and the J gene end by 0 bases; junction bases not matched to a gene: 13. Germline CDR1 is KGHSH and CDR2 is LQKENI. The CDR3 totals 18 residues. In nucleotides, the CDR3 is TGTGCCAGCTCACCGACGACAGGGTCCCCTATCGCTAACTATGGCTACACCTTC. It codes for CASSPTTGSPIANYGYTF. Filled out from reference TRBV18 and TRBJ1-2, the complete variable domain reads NAGVMQNPRHLVRRRGQEARLRCSPMKGHSHVYWYRQLPEEGLKFMVYLQKENIIDESGMPKERFSAEFPKEGPSILRIQQVVRGDSAAYFCASSPTTGSPIANYGYTFGSGTRLTVV.

The chain recombines TRBV10-1 with TRBJ2-3; maybe TRBD1 (5 bases). This CDR3 is built from 15 residues. The V end was cut by 9 bases, the J end by 6 bases, with 22 bases between. The V gene's germline CDR1 is WNHNN and CDR2 SYGVQD (reference sequence). CDR3: CASRKNDRLGDTQYF. For the CDR3, the DNA is TGCGCCAGTCGGAAAAATGACAGATTGGGGGATACGCAGTATTTT.

The chain employs TRBV7-9 and TRBJ1-2; perhaps TRBD1 as D (6 bases). CDR3 length: 11 residues. V was cut by 6 bases and J by 9 bases, with 11 bases left in between. The germline V gene has CDR1 SEHNR and CDR2 FQNEAQ (reference sequence). CDR3 loop: CASSIQGSYTF. CDR3 DNA: TGTGCCAGCAGTATACAGGGTAGCTACACCTTC.

The chain uses TRBV7-9 and TRBJ1-5, with TRBD1 identical over 9 bases. The V segment lost 4 bases and the J segment 5 bases; nucleotides outside the gene matches: 6. This CDR3 is 15 amino acids long. Looked up from germline, CDR1 is SEHNR and CDR2 is FQNEAQ (reference sequence). The CDR3 DNA is TGTGCCAGCAGCTCGACCGGGGACAGGGATCAGCCCCAGCATTTT. Its translation is CASSSTGDRDQPQHF.

The V call is TRBV5-5, the J call TRBJ2-3; 14 bases agree with TRBD2. The V gene end was trimmed by 4 bases and the J gene end by 0 bases; junction bases not matched to a gene: 10. This CDR3 has 19 amino acids. Germline loops: CDR1 SGHKS, CDR2 YYEKEE (reference sequence). The CDR3 nucleotides read TGTGCCAGCAGCCCCGGGACTAGCGGGGGAGGTTCTAGCACAGATACGCAGTATTTT. Translation: CASSPGTSGGGSSTDTQYF.

The V gene is TRBV11-1, the J gene TRBJ2-2; a possible D gene is TRBD1 (5 bases). The CDR3 covers 14 residues. Looked up from germline, CDR1 is SGHAT and CDR2 is FQDESV (reference sequence). The V end lost 6 bases, the J end lost 5 bases, and 13 bases lay between the germline ends. CDR3: CASRKESGTGELFF. CDR3 DNA: TGTGCCAGCAGGAAGGAGTCAGGGACCGGGGAGCTGTTTTTT.

The gene calls are TRBV21-1 and TRBJ2-2; the table names TRBD1, a call not compared with the DNA. TRBV21-1 has pseudogene status. This CDR3 comprises 14 residues. CDR3 sequence reads: CASPLTETTGELFF. Here the CDR3 DNA reads TGTGCCAGCCCTCTGACAGAGACTACCGGGGAGCTGTTTTTT.